Presented here are 7 T cell receptor beta chains from one specimen sequenced in a study of kidney transplant recipient with SARS-CoV-2 infection. TCRdb itself ran the reads through MiXCR, one entry per CDR3 protein. The profile shows 200,000 to 300,000 distinct CDR3 sequences, 29% of them singletons. Here the sequenced sample was a blood sample, taken at baseline and around day 120 from a kidney transplant recipient. Receptors originate from a young adult male patient who had COVID-19 and was a kidney transplant recipient. Some T cells may be graft donor cells.

At least ten counts were recorded for this clonotype. The CDR3 region is CASRPPYSRKTYGYTF. CDR3 coding DNA: TGTGCCAGCCGGCCGCCGTACTCAAGAAAGACCTATGGCTACACCTTC. The V call is TRBV9, the J call TRBJ1-2, with no clear D. The germline V and J ends were trimmed by 7 bases and 4 bases, with 23 bases remaining between them. The CDR3 extends over 16 amino acids. Per the germline V gene, CDR1 is SGDLS and CDR2 is YYNGEE. Complete variable domain (other parts from reference TRBV9 and TRBJ1-2): DSGVTQTPKHLITATGQRVTLRCSPRSGDLSVYWYQQSLDQGLQFLIQYYNGEERAKGNILERFSAQQFPDLHSELNLSSLELGDSALYFCASRPPYSRKTYGYTFGSGTRLTVV.

This clonotype was seen many times. This chain connects TRBV30 to TRBJ1-2; TRBD1 might be the D (6 bases). Germline assignment: CDR1 GTSNPN and CDR2 SVGIG (reference sequence). CDR3 length: 14 amino acids. The V end lost 4 bases, the J end lost 7 bases, and 19 bases lay between the germline ends. CDR3 nucleotide sequence: TGTGCCTGGAAGGGGGTCAGGTCTAGTTTTGGCTACACCTTC. It is translated as CAWKGVRSSFGYTF. Variable domain in full (rest from reference TRBV30 and TRBJ1-2): SQTIHQWPATLVQPVGSPLSLECTVEGTSNPNLYWYRQAAGRGLQLLFYSVGIGQISSEVPQNLSASRPQDRQFILSSKKLLLSDSGFYLCAWKGVRSSFGYTFGSGTRLTVV.

On this clonotype itself: A much bigger clone sits one base away, suggesting this may be a read error. The rearrangement uses TRBV6-5 and TRBJ1-2; D gene unclear. The germline gives CDR1 MNHEY, CDR2 SVGAGI. Trimming pared 5 bases from V and 4 bases from J, leaving 23 bases between. The CDR3 sequence is 17 residues long. In DNA, the CDR3 is TGTGCCAGCAGTAGGCTACCCTCTATGCGAAGGACCTATGGCTACACCTTC. It yields the protein CASSRLPSMRRTYGYTF.

The chain recombines TRBV6-5 with TRBJ2-1; possibly TRBD2 for D (6 bases). The CDR3 is made up of 15 amino acids. Germline V lookup: CDR1 MNHEY, CDR2 SVGAGI. The V gene lost 8 bases and the J gene lost 7 bases, with 21 bases spanning the gap. The CDR3 sequence is CASEGRRDAGNEQFF. In DNA form, the CDR3 reads TGTGCCAGCGAAGGGCGGCGGGACGCTGGTAATGAGCAGTTCTTC.

This clonotype occurred once. A much larger clone lies a single base off, so this may be a read error. The rearrangement uses TRBV3-1 and TRBJ2-2; D is ambiguous. The CDR3 has 18 amino acids. CDR1 and CDR2 (germline): LGHDT, YNNKEL (reference sequence). Deletions cut 5 bases from V and 6 bases from J, with 25 bases between. CDR3 sequence (DNA): TGTGCCAGCAGCGAATCGCCTCCCATTTCAGGCTTGGCCGGGGAGCTGTTTTTT. The encoded protein is CASSESPPISGLAGELFF. The full variable domain, in which reference TRBV3-1 and TRBJ2-2 provide the parts outside the CDR3, is DTAVSQTPKYLVTQMGNDKSIKCEQNLGHDTMYWYKQDSKKFLKIMFSYNNKELIINETVPNRFSPKSPDKAHLNLHINSLELGDSAVYFCASSESPPISGLAGELFFGEGSRLTVL.

Comment on this clonotype: One base away lies a much larger clone, so this may be a sequencing read error. The chain employs TRBV6-9 and TRBJ1-2, with unresolved D. With 3 bases removed from V and 4 bases from J, the gap between germline ends came to 21 bases. CDR3 length: 17 amino acids. Germline CDR1 is MNHGY and CDR2 is SVAAGI. The CDR3 sequence: CASSYDVPYGKTYGYTF. DNA for the CDR3: TGTGCCAGCAGTTACGACGTGCCTTACGGAAAGACCTATGGCTACACCTTC.

With respect to this clonotype: Being one base from a much bigger clone, this may be a read error. The CDR3 DNA follows: TGCGCCAACAGCCAAGAAGCCCTCGGGACAGGTGGAGATACGCAGTATTTT. It encodes CANSQEALGTGGDTQYF. The chain joins TRBV4-1 to TRBJ2-3; 8 bases agree with TRBD1. The germline V gene encodes CDR1 MGHRA and CDR2 YSYEKL. The CDR3 has 17 residues.